Each of the 5 T cell receptor beta chains below was sequenced from the same sample in a study of shared clonotypes between healthy human individuals. Some clones are missing from TCRdb's copy, which holds only in-frame ones; the method was immunoSEQ multiplex PCR. Of roughly 500,000 clones listed, around four fifths are singletons. The sequenced sample was PBMCs. The receptors derive from a woman aged 40 to 55 in good health. Some clones in this sample may be carry-over from other donors' samples.

With respect to this clone: This CDR3 is also generated by other DNA sequences in the sample. The chain has TRBV30 and TRBJ2-2; D ambiguous. Trimming left V 1 base short and J 0 bases short, with 9 bases between. Germline-derived CDR1 and CDR2 are GTSNPN and SVGIG (reference sequence). This CDR3 is built from 15 residues. The CDR3 sequence: CAWSELGSNTGELFF. As DNA, the CDR3 is TGTGCCTGGAGTGAGCTGGGATCGAACACCGGGGAGCTGTTTTTT.

The chain is built from TRBV7-9 and TRBJ2-7, with D perhaps matching TRBD1 or TRBD2 (5 bases each). The germline gives CDR1 SEHNR, CDR2 FQNEAQ (reference sequence). This CDR3 contains 12 residues. The V end was cut by 5 bases, the J end by 6 bases, with 11 bases between. The CDR3 loop reads CASSPTGPEQYF. The CDR3 region has the DNA TGTGCCAGCAGCCCTACGGGGCCCGAGCAGTACTTC.

This chain connects TRBV18 to TRBJ2-2, with 7 bases aligning to TRBD2. The J segment lost 1 base and the V segment lost 2 bases, leaving 13 bases of the junction unmatched. Germline lookup yields CDR1 KGHSH and CDR2 LQKENI. The CDR3 length is 19 residues. The CDR3 loop reads CASSPGGDYGQENTGELFF. The CDR3 DNA follows: TGTGCCAGCTCACCAGGGGGGGATTACGGGCAGGAGAACACCGGGGAGCTGTTTTTT.

This clone appeared a single time. The chain combines TRBV6-1 with TRBJ2-7, with D uncertain. From germline, CDR1 is MNHNS and CDR2 SASEGT. Trimming shortened V by 10 bases and J by 5 bases, and 18 bases separated the two germline ends. The CDR3 length is 13 residues. The CDR3 reads CATLSGLLNEQYF. In DNA form, the CDR3 reads TGTGCCACCCTCAGTGGCCTCCTGAACGAGCAGTACTTC.

A word on this clone: At one end, the junction sequence differs from germline, possibly due to a read error. V and J are TRBV7-2 and TRBJ1-1; 7 positions agree with TRBD1. This CDR3 has 13 residues. Per germline, CDR1 SGHTA and CDR2 FQGNSA. As DNA, the CDR3 is TGTGCCAGCAGGTACCAACAAAGCTCCACAGGGGCCTTT. Amino acid sequence: CASRYQQSSTGAF.